A single sample gave rise to the 30 T cell receptor beta chains below, sequenced in a study of blood T cell repertoires in COVID-19. Data came from immunoSEQ multiplex PCR; TCRdb stores just in-frame clones and leaves some out. The table shows more than 45,000 clones, with approximately 86% occurring only once. The sequenced material came from peripheral blood. The receptors stem from a woman aged 80 or older with acute or convalescent COVID-19.

CDR3 DNA: TGTGCCAGTAGTCAACAGGGGGTTAATTCACCCCTCCACTTT. This sequence encodes CASSQQGVNSPLHF. The chain employs TRBV19 and TRBJ1-6, with 8 bases identical to TRBD1. Trimming took 5 bases from V and 6 from J; bases not matched to a gene: 3. The germline V gene encodes CDR1 LNHDA and CDR2 SQIVND (reference sequence). CDR3 length: 14 residues.

The sample holds one count of this clone. V and J are TRBV5-1 and TRBJ2-5; 10 nucleotides align to TRBD2. V shed 1 base and J 2 bases; nucleotides not matched to a gene: 11. Germline V gene lookup returns CDR1 SGHRS and CDR2 YFSETQ. This CDR3 has 18 amino acids. DNA of the CDR3: TGCGCCAGCAGCTTGAGACCTAGCGGGGGTGATGGGCAAGAGACCCAGTACTTC. Translation: CASSLRPSGGDGQETQYF. Full variable domain (missing parts from reference TRBV5-1 and TRBJ2-5): KAGVTQTPRYLIKTRGQQVTLSCSPISGHRSVSWYQQTPGQGLQFLFEYFSETQRNKGNFPGRFSGRQFSNSRSEMNVSTLELGDSALYLCASSLRPSGGDGQETQYFGPGTRLLVL.

The chain recombines TRBV19 with TRBJ1-2; a possible D gene is TRBD1 (5 bases). Trimming removed 2 bases at V and 4 bases at J, with 11 bases between. CDR1 is LNHDA and CDR2 is SQIVND in the germline V gene (reference sequence). This CDR3 has 14 residues. Here the CDR3 reads CASSIQGLGYGYTF. In nucleotides, the CDR3 is TGTGCCAGTAGTATACAGGGTCTCGGCTATGGCTACACCTTC.

Written as DNA, the CDR3 is TGTGCCAGCAGTCTACAGGGGGAACGGTCTGAAGCTTTCTTT. This encodes CASSLQGERSEAFF. The chain recombines TRBV2 with TRBJ1-1, with 8 bases that match TRBD1. Germline CDR1 and CDR2: SNHLY and FYNNEI. The CDR3 has 14 residues. V trimming: 5 bases; J trimming: 6 bases; junction bases outside the gene matches: 8.

The rearrangement uses TRBV28 and TRBJ1-1; D is uncertain. This CDR3 spans 15 amino acids. V lost 3 bases to trimming and J lost 0 bases, with 11 bases between them. CDR1 is MDHEN and CDR2 is SYDVKM in the germline V gene. CDR3 residues: CASSLRQQLNTEAFF. The CDR3 nucleotides read TGTGCCAGCAGTTTGAGACAACAGCTGAACACTGAAGCTTTCTTT.

This chain uses TRBV7-2 with TRBJ1-2; 8 bases fit TRBD1. Germline loops: CDR1 SGHTA, CDR2 FQGNSA. The trim removed 5 bases at V and 8 bases at J, leaving 10 bases unmatched. CDR3 length: 14 amino acids. The CDR3 sequence: CASSRDGQGQGYTF. DNA of the CDR3: TGTGCCAGCAGCAGAGACGGACAGGGCCAGGGCTACACCTTC.

The V and J genes are TRBV9 and TRBJ2-3, with 9 bases aligning to TRBD2. V was clipped by 3 bases and J by 4 bases; unmatched bases: 9. The length of the CDR3 is 16 residues. Germline assignment: CDR1 SGDLS and CDR2 YYNGEE. The CDR3 is CASSDSGTSKPDTQYF. CDR3 in DNA: TGTGCCAGCAGCGACTCCGGGACTAGCAAACCAGATACGCAGTATTTT.

The chain recombines TRBV12-5 with TRBJ2-5, with D hard to call. The CDR3 runs 11 residues. The ends were cut back, 5 bases at V and 5 bases at J, with 6 bases in the middle. Germline CDR1 LGHNT, CDR2 FRNRAP. CDR3 in amino acids: CASGPSETQYF. Here the CDR3 DNA reads TGTGCTAGTGGTCCGAGTGAGACCCAGTACTTC.

V gene TRBV7-2 combines with J gene TRBJ2-1; perhaps TRBD2 as D (5 bases). V shed 2 bases and J shed 0 bases, with 8 bases lying between them. Germline values: CDR1 SGHTA, CDR2 FQGNSA. This CDR3 has 15 amino acids. This chain's CDR3 is CASSLPGSSYNEQFF. The CDR3 coding sequence is TGTGCCAGCAGCTTACCGGGAAGCTCCTACAATGAGCAGTTCTTC. The full variable domain, rest sourced from reference TRBV7-2 and TRBJ2-1, is GAGVSQSPSNKVTEKGKDVELRCDPISGHTALYWYRQSLGQGLEFLIYFQGNSAPDKSGLPSDRFSAERTGGSVSTLTIQRTQQEDSAVYLCASSLPGSSYNEQFFGPGTRLTVL.

The genes are TRBV10-3 and TRBJ2-1; TRBD2 aligns across 10 bases. Per germline, CDR1 ENHRY and CDR2 SYGVKD. The CDR3 extends over 14 amino acids. With V trimmed by 7 bases and J by 7 bases, 7 bases remained unmatched. The CDR3 reads CAIKGAGGPNEQFF. Here the CDR3 DNA reads TGTGCCATCAAGGGAGCGGGGGGGCCAAATGAGCAGTTCTTC.

The V call is TRBV6-5, the J call TRBJ2-7; 9 bases are shared with TRBD2. CDR1 is MNHEY and CDR2 is SVGAGI in the germline V gene. V was pared by 2 bases and J by 3 bases, with 2 bases of the junction left unmatched. The CDR3 is made up of 14 amino acids. The CDR3 DNA reads TGTGCCAGCAGTTACGGGCGGGGGGGCTACGAGCAGTACTTC. It specifies CASSYGRGGYEQYF.

The chain has TRBV13 and TRBJ1-2, with D tentatively TRBD1 (5 bases). Germline CDR1 is PRHDT and CDR2 is FYEKMQ (reference sequence). V shed 5 bases and J shed 5 bases, with 21 bases lying between them. The CDR3 has 16 residues. The chain's CDR3 is CASSLKAGGTLYGYTF. The CDR3 DNA reads TGTGCCAGCAGCCTCAAGGCGGGAGGGACTTTGTATGGCTACACCTTC.

The gene calls are TRBV7-9 and TRBJ1-6; the match to TRBD1 covers 8 bases. The CDR3 runs to 16 residues. Germline lookup yields CDR1 SEHNR and CDR2 FQNEAQ (reference sequence). V was pared by 0 bases and J by 9 bases, with 7 bases of the junction left unmatched. CDR3 nucleotides: TGTGCCAGCAGCTTAGCCCCTACAGGGGGAAGTTCACCCCTCCACTTT. Its protein product is CASSLAPTGGSSPLHF.

V gene TRBV19 combines with J gene TRBJ1-1; 7 bases are shared with TRBD1. With V trimmed by 1 base and J by 5 bases, 7 bases remained unmatched. Germline loops: CDR1 LNHDA, CDR2 SQIVND (reference sequence). The CDR3 is made up of 15 amino acids. As DNA, the CDR3 is TGTGCCAGTAGTATAGGTAGGGGGCAAAGGACTGAAGCTTTCTTT. This translates into CASSIGRGQRTEAFF.

This clone has just a few counts. V gene TRBV7-9 combines with J gene TRBJ1-2; D not certain. Germline-derived CDR1 and CDR2 are SEHNR and FQNEAQ (reference sequence). CDR3 length equals 14 residues. V lost 5 bases, J lost 4 bases, and 14 bases lay in between. The CDR3 region has the DNA TGTGCCAGCAGCACAATTCAGGCTCCCTATGGCTACACCTTC. This codes for CASSTIQAPYGYTF. The full variable domain, rest sourced from reference TRBV7-9 and TRBJ1-2, is DTGVSQNPRHKITKRGQNVTFRCDPISEHNRLYWYRQTLGQGPEFLTYFQNEAQLEKSRLLSDRFSAERPKGSFSTLEIQRTEQGDSAMYLCASSTIQAPYGYTFGSGTRLTVV.

The table lists this clone with a count of one. The J gene is TRBJ1-6, the V gene TRBV12-3 or TRBV12-4; 10 bases are shared with TRBD1. The CDR3 has 13 amino acids. Trimming cost V 6 bases and J 8 bases; bases outside gene matches: 1. CDR3 DNA: TGTGCCAGCAGAGGACAGGGGGATTCACCCCTCCACTTT. Its protein product is CASRGQGDSPLHF.

The chain has TRBV5-1 and TRBJ2-2, with D perhaps TRBD1 (6 bases). Germline CDR1 and CDR2: SGHRS and YFSETQ. Deletions cut 4 bases from V and 0 bases from J, with 10 bases between. The CDR3 consists of 15 residues. The CDR3 loop is CASSSGQPNTGELFF. DNA for the CDR3: TGCGCCAGCAGCAGCGGACAGCCGAACACCGGGGAGCTGTTTTTT.

The chain recombines TRBV30 with TRBJ1-2; 7 bases are a match to TRBD1. Germline V lookup: CDR1 GTSNPN, CDR2 SVGIG (reference sequence). The CDR3 contains 13 residues. J lost 3 bases, V lost 1 base, and 2 bases had no gene match. CDR3 in DNA: TGTGCCTGGAGTGACGGGACAGACTATGGCTACACCTTC. Translated, it gives CAWSDGTDYGYTF.

V gene TRBV5-1 combines with J gene TRBJ2-6; no reliable D call. Germline V gene data show CDR1 as SGHRS and CDR2 as YFSETQ. Trimming pared 0 bases from V and 2 bases from J, leaving 12 bases between. This CDR3 contains 17 residues. The CDR3: CASSLAGASPGANVLTF. As DNA, the CDR3 is TGCGCCAGCAGCTTGGCCGGAGCCTCCCCTGGGGCCAACGTCCTGACTTTC.

The J gene is TRBJ1-4, the V gene TRBV2; D is unresolved. Germline CDR1 and CDR2: SNHLY and FYNNEI. The CDR3 consists of 16 residues. Trimming stripped 6 bases from V and 3 bases from J, with 17 bases between. The CDR3 sequence: CASRPEVVSSNEKLFF. The DNA of the CDR3 is TGTGCCAGCAGACCCGAGGTGGTCAGCTCTAATGAAAAACTGTTTTTT.

The chain is built from TRBV5-1 and TRBJ2-1; 9 positions match TRBD2. The V gene's germline CDR1 is SGHRS and CDR2 YFSETQ. Losses at the gene ends were 6 bases for V and 4 bases for J; bases not matched to a gene: 5. The CDR3 extends over 14 amino acids. DNA of the CDR3: TGCGCCAGCAACCCCAGCGGGGGGTACAATGAGCAGTTCTTC. Amino acids: CASNPSGGYNEQFF.

The gene calls are TRBV5-6 and TRBJ2-2; D is unresolved. Germline CDR1 SGHDT, CDR2 YYEEEE. Trimming took off 4 bases at V and 8 bases at J, with 12 bases between the two ends. CDR3 length: 13 residues. CDR3 sequence reads: CASSPPVRGELFF. For the CDR3, the DNA is TGTGCCAGCAGCCCTCCCGTGAGGGGGGAGCTGTTTTTT.

The chain links TRBV18 to TRBJ2-7; 8 nucleotides line up with TRBD2. The CDR3 spans 15 residues. Germline V gene sequence: CDR1 KGHSH, CDR2 LQKENI. J was trimmed by 2 bases and V by 6 bases; bases with no gene match: 9. This CDR3 reads CASSQTGGVPYEQYF. The CDR3 coding sequence is TGTGCCAGCTCCCAAACCGGGGGGGTTCCCTACGAGCAGTACTTC.

This rearrangement joins TRBV11-1 to TRBJ1-1; no clear D. Germline assignment: CDR1 SGHAT and CDR2 FQDESV (reference sequence). The V and J ends lost 6 bases and 1 base respectively, with 15 bases between them. This CDR3 region has 15 residues. CDR3 sequence reads: CASSGRAPGNTEAFF. The CDR3 DNA reads TGTGCCAGCAGTGGGAGGGCCCCAGGGAACACTGAAGCTTTCTTT.

The J gene is TRBJ1-6, the V gene TRBV2; tentatively, D is TRBD1 (6 bases). CDR3 length: 12 residues. Germline assignment: CDR1 SNHLY and CDR2 FYNNEI. The V end was cut by 5 bases, the J end by 14 bases, with 13 bases between. The CDR3 protein is CASSRQASTLHF. Here the CDR3 DNA reads TGTGCCAGCAGTAGACAGGCCTCAACCCTCCACTTT.

The chain couples TRBV25-1 to TRBJ2-1, with D possibly being TRBD2 (6 bases). V was cut by 3 bases and J by 4 bases, with 13 bases left in between. The germline V gene has CDR1 MGHDK and CDR2 SYGVNS. The CDR3 consists of 15 residues. As DNA, the CDR3 is TGTGCCAGCAGTGAGGTAAAGGGGAGGTACAATGAGCAGTTCTTC. It is translated as CASSEVKGRYNEQFF.

The chain is built from TRBV5-1 and TRBJ2-1; D uncertain. The V and J ends lost 7 bases and 6 bases respectively, with 11 bases between them. The CDR3 is made up of 12 amino acids. Germline CDR1 SGHRS, CDR2 YFSETQ. The CDR3 nucleotides are TGCGCCAGCCGAACCGGGTTCAATGAGCAGTTCTTC. This gives the protein CASRTGFNEQFF.

As concerns this clone: In the same sample, other DNA sequences code for this CDR3. This sequence joins TRBV30 and TRBJ1-6; D is unresolved. Per germline, CDR1 GTSNPN and CDR2 SVGIG (reference sequence). V lost 5 bases to trimming and J lost 4 bases, with 15 bases between them. This CDR3 region has 15 residues. CDR3 in amino acids: CAWSGRQRYNSPLHF. The CDR3 DNA reads as TGTGCCTGGTCAGGCAGGCAAAGGTATAATTCACCCCTCCACTTT. Full variable domain (remainder filled in from reference TRBV30 and TRBJ1-6): SQTIHQWPATLVQPVGSPLSLECTVEGTSNPNLYWYRQAAGRGLQLLFYSVGIGQISSEVPQNLSASRPQDRQFILSSKKLLLSDSGFYLCAWSGRQRYNSPLHFGNGTRLTVT.

The V and J genes are TRBV5-1 and TRBJ1-1; D call uncertain. V was cut by 4 bases and J by 4 bases, with 23 bases left in between. Germline CDR1 reads SGHRS; CDR2 reads YFSETQ. The CDR3 sequence is 17 residues long. The chain's CDR3 is CASSPDPGSILGTEAFF. The CDR3 coding sequence is TGCGCCAGCAGCCCCGATCCGGGGTCCATACTTGGCACTGAAGCTTTCTTT.

The chain carries TRBV3-1 (or the pseudogene TRBV3-2) and TRBJ1-1, with a weak D call TRBD1 (5 bases). Trimming shortened V by 4 bases and J by 11 bases, and 20 bases separated the two germline ends. The V gene's germline CDR1 is LGHDT and CDR2 YNNKEL (reference sequence). The CDR3 length is 14 residues. The CDR3 loop is CASSPYHGGTGAFF. CDR3 DNA sequence: TGTGCCAGCAGCCCTTATCACGGGGGGACGGGGGCTTTCTTT.